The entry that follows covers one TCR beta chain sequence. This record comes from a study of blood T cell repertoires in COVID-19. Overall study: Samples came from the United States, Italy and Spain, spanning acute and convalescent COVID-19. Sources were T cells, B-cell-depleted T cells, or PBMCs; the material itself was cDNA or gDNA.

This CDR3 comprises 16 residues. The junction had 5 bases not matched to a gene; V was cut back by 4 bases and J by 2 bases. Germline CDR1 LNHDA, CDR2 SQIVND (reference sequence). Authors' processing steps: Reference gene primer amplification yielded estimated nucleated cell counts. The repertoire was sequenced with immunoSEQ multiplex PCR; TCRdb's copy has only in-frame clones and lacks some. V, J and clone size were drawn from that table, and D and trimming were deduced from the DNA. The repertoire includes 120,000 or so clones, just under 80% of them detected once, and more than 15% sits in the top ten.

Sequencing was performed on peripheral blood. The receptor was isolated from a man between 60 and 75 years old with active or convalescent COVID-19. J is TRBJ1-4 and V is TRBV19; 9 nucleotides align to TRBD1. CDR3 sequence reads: CASSNRGRETNEKLFF. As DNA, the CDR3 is TGTGCCAGTAGTAACAGGGGGCGCGAGACTAATGAAAAACTGTTTTTT. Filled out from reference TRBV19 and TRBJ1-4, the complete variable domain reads DGGITQSPKYLFRKEGQNVTLSCEQNLNHDAMYWYRQDPGQGLRLIYYSQIVNDFQKGDIAEGYSVSREKKESFPLTVTSAQKNPTAFYLCASSNRGRETNEKLFFGSGTQLSVL.